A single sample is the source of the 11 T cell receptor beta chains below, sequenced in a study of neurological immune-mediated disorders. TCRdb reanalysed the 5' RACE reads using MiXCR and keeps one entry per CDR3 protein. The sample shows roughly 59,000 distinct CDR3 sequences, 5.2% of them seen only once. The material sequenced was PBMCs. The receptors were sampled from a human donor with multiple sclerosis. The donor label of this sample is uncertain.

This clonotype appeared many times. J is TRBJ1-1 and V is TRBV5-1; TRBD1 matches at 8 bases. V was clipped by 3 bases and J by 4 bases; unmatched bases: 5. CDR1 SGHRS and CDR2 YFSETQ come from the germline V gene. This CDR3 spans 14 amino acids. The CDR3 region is CASSWTGRGTEAFF. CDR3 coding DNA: TGCGCCAGCAGCTGGACAGGGCGGGGCACTGAAGCTTTCTTT.

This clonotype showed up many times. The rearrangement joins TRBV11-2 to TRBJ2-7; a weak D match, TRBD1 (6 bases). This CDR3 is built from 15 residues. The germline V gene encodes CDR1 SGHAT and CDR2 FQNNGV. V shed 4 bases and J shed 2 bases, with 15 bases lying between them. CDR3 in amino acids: CASSYLTGVAYEQYF. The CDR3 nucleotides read TGTGCCAGCAGCTACTTGACAGGAGTTGCCTACGAGCAGTACTTC. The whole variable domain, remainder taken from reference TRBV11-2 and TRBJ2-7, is EAGVAQSPRYKIIEKRQSVAFWCNPISGHATLYWYQQILGQGPKLLIQFQNNGVVDDSQLPKDRFSAERLKGVDSTLKIQPAKLEDSAVYLCASSYLTGVAYEQYFGPGTRLTVT.

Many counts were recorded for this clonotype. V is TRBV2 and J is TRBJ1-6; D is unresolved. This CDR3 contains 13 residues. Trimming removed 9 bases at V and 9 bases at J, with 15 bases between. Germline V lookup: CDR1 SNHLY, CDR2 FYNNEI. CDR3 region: CASRAPPGSPLHF. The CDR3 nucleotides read TGTGCCAGTCGTGCTCCCCCCGGTTCACCCCTCCACTTT.

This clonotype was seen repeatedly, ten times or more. Here the CDR3 reads CASTRRGTTTNEKLFF. The CDR3 bases are TGTGCCAGCACCCGAAGGGGGACTACAACTAATGAAAAACTGTTTTTT. The chain links TRBV5-6 to TRBJ1-4, with D possibly being TRBD1 (6 bases). V was trimmed by 6 bases and J by 0 bases, leaving 15 bases between them. Germline V gene data show CDR1 as SGHDT and CDR2 as YYEEEE. This CDR3 spans 16 amino acids.

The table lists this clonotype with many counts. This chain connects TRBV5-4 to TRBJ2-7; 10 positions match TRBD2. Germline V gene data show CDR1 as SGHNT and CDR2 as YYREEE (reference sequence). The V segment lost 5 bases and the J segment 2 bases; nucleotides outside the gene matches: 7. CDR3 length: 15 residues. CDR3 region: CASSPRTSGPYEQYF. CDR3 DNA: TGTGCCAGCAGTCCCAGGACTAGCGGCCCCTACGAGCAGTACTTC.

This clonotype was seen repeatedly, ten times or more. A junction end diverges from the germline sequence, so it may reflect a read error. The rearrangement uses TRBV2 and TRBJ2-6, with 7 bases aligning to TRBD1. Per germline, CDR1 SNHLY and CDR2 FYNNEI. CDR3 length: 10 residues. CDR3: CASSGGTEVF. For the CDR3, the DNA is TGTGCCAGCAGTGGGGGGACAGAGGTGTTC. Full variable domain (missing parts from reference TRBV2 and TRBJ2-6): EPEVTQTPSHQVTQMGQEVILRCVPISNHLYFYWYRQILGQKVEFLVSFYNNEISEKSEIFDDQFSVERPDGSNFTLKIRSTKLEDSAMYFCASSGGTEVFGAGSRLTVL.

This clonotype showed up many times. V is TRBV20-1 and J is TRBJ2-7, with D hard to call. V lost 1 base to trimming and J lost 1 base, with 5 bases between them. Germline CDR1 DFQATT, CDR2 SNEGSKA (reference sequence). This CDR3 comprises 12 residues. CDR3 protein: CSARAVSYEQYF. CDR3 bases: TGCAGTGCTAGAGCGGTTTCCTACGAGCAGTACTTC.

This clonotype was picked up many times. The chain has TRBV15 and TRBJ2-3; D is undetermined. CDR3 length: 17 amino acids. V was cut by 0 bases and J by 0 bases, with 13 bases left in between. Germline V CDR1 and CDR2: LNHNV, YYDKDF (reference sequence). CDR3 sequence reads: CATSREVRKTSTDTQYF. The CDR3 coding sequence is TGTGCCACCAGCAGAGAAGTACGGAAAACTAGCACAGATACGCAGTATTTT.

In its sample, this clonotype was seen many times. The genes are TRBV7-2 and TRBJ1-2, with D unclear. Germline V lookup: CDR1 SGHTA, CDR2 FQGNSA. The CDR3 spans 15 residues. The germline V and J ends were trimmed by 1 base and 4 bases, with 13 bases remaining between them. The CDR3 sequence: CASSLEGISIYGYTF. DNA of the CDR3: TGTGCCAGCAGCTTAGAGGGAATTTCAATCTATGGCTACACCTTC.

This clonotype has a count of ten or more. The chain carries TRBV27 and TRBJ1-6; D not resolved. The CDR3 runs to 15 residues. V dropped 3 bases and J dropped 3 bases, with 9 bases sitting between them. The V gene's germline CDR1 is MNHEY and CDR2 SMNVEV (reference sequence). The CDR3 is CASSFAKNYNSPLHF. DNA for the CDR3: TGTGCCAGCAGTTTCGCCAAAAACTATAATTCACCCCTCCACTTT.

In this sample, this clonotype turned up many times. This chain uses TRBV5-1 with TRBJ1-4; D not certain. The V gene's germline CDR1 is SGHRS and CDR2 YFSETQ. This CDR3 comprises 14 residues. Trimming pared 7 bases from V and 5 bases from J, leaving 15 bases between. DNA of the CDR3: TGCGCCAGCCGCCCCGGGTCCTCCAATGAAAAACTGTTTTTT. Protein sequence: CASRPGSSNEKLFF.